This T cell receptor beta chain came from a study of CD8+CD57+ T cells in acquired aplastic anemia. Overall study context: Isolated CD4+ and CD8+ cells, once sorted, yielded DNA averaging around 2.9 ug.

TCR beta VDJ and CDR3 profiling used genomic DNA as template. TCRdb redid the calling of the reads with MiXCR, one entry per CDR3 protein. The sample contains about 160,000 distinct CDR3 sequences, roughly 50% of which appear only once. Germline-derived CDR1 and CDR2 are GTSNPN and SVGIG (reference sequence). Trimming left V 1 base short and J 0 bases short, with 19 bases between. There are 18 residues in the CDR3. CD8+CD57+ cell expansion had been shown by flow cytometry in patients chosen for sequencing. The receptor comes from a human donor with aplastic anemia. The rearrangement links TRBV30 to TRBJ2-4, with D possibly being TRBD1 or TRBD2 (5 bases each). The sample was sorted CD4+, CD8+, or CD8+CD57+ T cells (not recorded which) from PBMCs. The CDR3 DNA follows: TGTGCCTGGAGTGGGGGACGGACCCTGGGATTAGCCAAAAACATTCAGTACTTC. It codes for CAWSGGRTLGLAKNIQYF.